The present entry profiles one TCR beta chain with its context. Its antigen is unknown. These data are taken from a study of OX40 agonist ivuxolimab in advanced cancers. Study overall: Patients were treated with ivuxolimab, an agonistic anti-OX40 (CD134) antibody. Participants could have had prior anti-PD-1, anti-PD-L1 or anti-CTLA-4 therapy, and approximately 40% had some.

Study-wide results and limits: Some of the lowest clonal expansion was seen in partial responders at 0.1-3.0 mg/kg.

This CDR3 comprises 15 residues. Germline assignment: CDR1 SGHVS and CDR2 FQNEAQ. V was trimmed by 3 bases and J by 0 bases, leaving 9 bases between them. Assay used: immunoSEQ multiplex PCR; TCRdb lists only in-frame clones, some missing. The table lists tens of thousands of clones, around 85% of them singletons. The receptor comes from an adult with an advanced solid tumor such as melanoma, head and neck, liver or kidney cancer. The chain links TRBV7-8 to TRBJ2-1, with D perhaps TRBD2 (5 bases). Specimen: CD4+ or CD8+ T cells sorted from blood, collected in a trial of the OX40 agonist ivuxolimab. The CDR3, as DNA: TGTGCCAGCAGCTTTGGGAGAAGCTCCTACAATGAGCAGTTCTTC. Translation gives CASSFGRSSYNEQFF.